The rows below give T cell receptor beta chains drawn from one sample of a study of T-cell reconstitution after alpha-beta-depleted transplantation in children. One entry per CDR3 protein, called by TCRdb with MiXCR from the PCR reads. The sample consists of 170,000 or so distinct CDR3 sequences, more than 6.5% of them appearing once. The specimen comprised PBMCs from the stem cell graft donor, sampled from the stem cell graft. The receptor set was obtained from a human donor who donated a stem cell graft to a child with Wiskott-Aldrich syndrome. Both conserved end residues are part of each CDR3. D genes are given only for firm matches. Size is stated for part of the rows, as once, few or many counts, or as a class when the clone is expanded.

TRBV5-1,TRBD2,.,TRBJ2-1,TGCGCCAGCAGCTTGGCCAAGGGACTAGCGGGCTTCAATGAGCAGTTCTTC,CASSLAKGLAGFNEQFF
TRBV20-1,TRBD2,few,TRBJ2-3,TGCAGTGCTAGTCCGCTAGCGGGGGTCACAGATACGCAGTATTTT,CSASPLAGVTDTQYF
TRBV5-1,.,.,TRBJ2-5,TGCGCCAGCAGCCCAGGACTTTCAACCGGCGGAGAGACCCAGTACTTC,CASSPGLSTGGETQYF
TRBV12-3/TRBV12-4,.,many,TRBJ1-2,TGTGCCAGCAGTCCTCACCTATCGGACCCGCCGGATTATGGCTACACCTTC,CASSPHLSDPPDYGYTF
TRBV20-1,.,many,TRBJ1-6,TGCAGTGCTAGAGACCTCCGGGGTGGTTCACCCCTCCACTTT,CSARDLRGGSPLHF
TRBV12-3/TRBV12-4,.,many,TRBJ1-4,TGTGCCAGCAGTATCCGAGGATCGTCATCCTCTAATGAAAAACTGTTTTTT,CASSIRGSSSSNEKLFF
TRBV4-2,.,many,TRBJ2-5,TGTGCCAGCAGCCGCATGCCGGAAAAAGAGACCCAGTACTTC,CASSRMPEKETQYF
TRBV5-1,.,few,TRBJ1-2,TGCGCCAGCAGCTTCGACACCCCAGGGATGGGCTATGGCTACACCTTC,CASSFDTPGMGYGYTF
TRBV24-1,TRBD1,many,TRBJ1-1,TGTGCCACCAGAACCGGGACAGGGGGTTTTGACACTGAAGCTTTCTTT,CATRTGTGGFDTEAFF
TRBV6-1,.,many,TRBJ1-2,TGTGCCAGCAGTGAACGCATAGAATTCGTCTATGGCTACACCTTC,CASSERIEFVYGYTF
TRBV6-5,.,many,TRBJ2-3,TGTGCCAGCAGTTATGGCAGGGAGCCCACAGATACGCAGTATTTT,CASSYGREPTDTQYF
TRBV20-1,.,few,TRBJ2-1,TGCAGTGCTAGCGGGGCGGAGAATGAGCAGTTCTTC,CSASGAENEQFF
TRBV6-5,.,many,TRBJ2-6,TGTGCCAGCAGTTACTTCCAGGGCTCTGGGGCCAACGTCCTGACTTTC,CASSYFQGSGANVLTF
TRBV20-1,.,.,TRBJ2-5,TGCAGTGCTAGACGGACAGGGAGGGATTCGACCCAGTACTTC,CSARRTGRDSTQYF
TRBV7-9,.,.,TRBJ1-6,TGTGCCAGCAGCTTTCCGGCCAAGAATTCACCCCTCCACTTT,CASSFPAKNSPLHF
TRBV5-1,TRBD1,many,TRBJ1-4,TGCGCCAGCAGCTCGAGGACAGGCGCTAATGAAAAACTGTTTTTT,CASSSRTGANEKLFF
TRBV5-1,TRBD2,many,TRBJ2-3,TGCGCCAGCAGCTCCTCCATCGTTAGCGGGAGAGCCCCGGATACGCAGTATTTT,CASSSSIVSGRAPDTQYF
TRBV10-3,TRBD1,many,TRBJ2-3,TGTGCCATCAGTTGGACAGGGGCAAGCACAGATACGCAGTATTTT,CAISWTGASTDTQYF
TRBV12-3/TRBV12-4,.,many,TRBJ2-7,TGTGCCAGCAGTCTTGATCAATACGAGCAGTACTTC,CASSLDQYEQYF
TRBV7-9,.,many,TRBJ2-1,TGTGCCAGCAGCTTCGAGGTAGCGGCAATTGAGCAGTTCTTC,CASSFEVAAIEQFF
TRBV5-1,.,many,TRBJ2-7,TGCGCCAGCAGCTCCAGGGTTGAGGGCTACGAGCAGTACTTC,CASSSRVEGYEQYF
TRBV7-8,.,.,TRBJ2-3,TGTGCCAGCATCCCGGGTAGGCCCAGGGGCACAGATACGCAGTATTTT,CASIPGRPRGTDTQYF
TRBV12-3/TRBV12-4,TRBD2,many,TRBJ2-1,TGTGCCAGCAGTCGACTAGCGGGGGTCCTCTACAATGAGCAGTTCTTC,CASSRLAGVLYNEQFF
TRBV5-1,TRBD1,many,TRBJ2-2,TGCGCCAGCAGCAACTTCCGGGACAGGGGAATGGTTGGGGAGCTGTTTTTT,CASSNFRDRGMVGELFF
TRBV18,.,.,TRBJ2-5,TGTGCCAGCTCACCGGAGGCGGGCAGGGAAGAGACCCAGTACTTC,CASSPEAGREETQYF
TRBV5-5,TRBD1,.,TRBJ1-4,TGTGCCAGCAGCAAGGAGGCCGACAGGGGAACTAATGAAAAACTGTTTTTT,CASSKEADRGTNEKLFF
TRBV3-1,.,many,TRBJ2-7,TGTGCCAGCAGCCAGGTGGGGATGACCTACGAGCAGTACTTC,CASSQVGMTYEQYF
TRBV11-1,.,few,TRBJ2-1,TGTGCCAGCAGCTTCGGGCAGACCTCATTCAATGAGCAGTTCTTC,CASSFGQTSFNEQFF
TRBV7-2,.,many,TRBJ1-2,TGTGCCAGCAGCTTAGGTGGGATCAACTATGGCTACACCTTC,CASSLGGINYGYTF
TRBV30,TRBD2,.,TRBJ2-2,TGTGCCTGGCTAGCGGGAGTAGTTTCCGGGGAGCTGTTTTTT,CAWLAGVVSGELFF
TRBV24-1,.,many,TRBJ2-5,TGTGCCACCAGTGATCCGGGGGCACTCGGGGCCCAGTACTTC,CATSDPGALGAQYF
TRBV3-1,.,.,TRBJ2-7,TGTGCCAGCAGCCAAGAAACCGGTGGGTCCTACGAGCAGTACTTC,CASSQETGGSYEQYF
TRBV20-1,TRBD1,many,TRBJ2-5,TGCAGTGCTAGTCCGTTCAGGGGGCAAGAGGAGACCCAGTACTTC,CSASPFRGQEETQYF
TRBV27,TRBD2,many,TRBJ2-1,TGTGCCAGTTCCCCTAGCGGGAGAATTGATGAGCAGTTCTTC,CASSPSGRIDEQFF
TRBV7-2,TRBD2,many,TRBJ2-5,TGTGCCAGCAGCCCAGGGACTAGCGGGAGGGCCCGAGAGACCCAGTACTTC,CASSPGTSGRARETQYF
TRBV7-2,TRBD2,.,TRBJ2-6,TGTGCCAGCAGGAGCGGGGTTGGGGCCAACGTCCTGACTTTC,CASRSGVGANVLTF
TRBV10-1,.,.,TRBJ2-5,TGCGCCAGCAGTGAGTCTGCAGCCCAAGAGACCCAGTACTTC,CASSESAAQETQYF
TRBV28,TRBD2,many,TRBJ2-5,TGTGCCAGCTATGGCGGGGGAGAGACCCAGTACTTC,CASYGGGETQYF
TRBV2,.,.,TRBJ1-2,TGTGCCAGCAGTTGGACAGCCTATGGCTACACCTTC,CASSWTAYGYTF
TRBV20-1,.,many,TRBJ2-7,TGCAGTGCTTTCCTCTCCGGGACTCATTTGGGGTACGAGCAGTACTTC,CSAFLSGTHLGYEQYF
TRBV7-2,TRBD2,.,TRBJ2-7,TGTGCCAGCAGCTCAATAGCGGGGACCTACGAGCAGTACTTC,CASSSIAGTYEQYF
TRBV4-2,.,many,TRBJ1-5,TGTGCCAGCAGCCCCATGCGGGGGATAAGCAATCAGCCCCAGCATTTT,CASSPMRGISNQPQHF
TRBV7-9,.,many,TRBJ1-2,TGTGCCAGCAGGGCAGCCCCCCAGGGATTCGGTGGCTACACCTTC,CASRAAPQGFGGYTF
TRBV6-1,.,many,TRBJ2-2,TGTGCCAGCAGTGCGGCAGGTAGAAACACCGGGGAGCTGTTTTTT,CASSAAGRNTGELFF
TRBV6-5,.,many,TRBJ1-1,TGTGCCAGCAGTTATGGGGGGGTCACTGAAGCTTTCTTT,CASSYGGVTEAFF
TRBV4-1,.,many,TRBJ1-2,TGCGCCAGCAGCCAAGATAGACAGCGATCTAACTATGGCTACACCTTC,CASSQDRQRSNYGYTF
TRBV11-3,TRBD2,many,TRBJ2-1,TGTGCCAGCAGCCTCGCTAGCGGGATTCATGAGCAGTTCTTC,CASSLASGIHEQFF
TRBV7-9,.,many,TRBJ1-5,TGTGCCAGCAGCTTAGCTGGAGGGGAGGGCCAGCCCCAGCATTTT,CASSLAGGEGQPQHF
TRBV20-1,TRBD2,many,TRBJ2-3,TGCAGTGCTAGTACTAGCGGGGGGGCTTCAGATACGCAGTATTTT,CSASTSGGASDTQYF